This T cell receptor beta chain was identified in a study of regulatory T cells in long-lasting Graves disease. Time point of the sample: persistent/refractory GD, antithyroid drugs over 5 years with positive TRAb. From RNA extracted from PBMCs, the TCR library was made. With iRepertoire HTBI primers and Arm-PCR of CDR3 regions, TCR beta libraries were built. One entry per CDR3 protein, called by TCRdb with MiXCR from the multiplex PCR reads. This sample carries fewer than 400,000 distinct CDR3 sequences, less than 20% of them seen once, and the ten largest clones take roughly 27%. This clonotype turned up a few times. Per the germline V gene, CDR1 is SEHNR and CDR2 is FQNEAQ (reference sequence). CDR3 length equals 13 residues. The V and J ends lost 6 bases and 4 bases respectively, with 12 bases between them.

This TCR came from a female donor with Graves disease. The sequencing used peripheral blood mononuclear cells (PBMCs), collected when the disease was refractory, from a patient treated with antithyroid drugs. V and J are TRBV7-9 and TRBJ1-2, with D hard to call. The CDR3 reads CASSAGRVYGYTF. DNA for the CDR3: TGTGCCAGCAGTGCGGGAAGGGTCTATGGCTACACCTTC.